This T cell receptor beta chain was sequenced in a study of technical replicates of blood from a few donors. Germline CDR1 is MDHEN and CDR2 is SYDVKM. The CDR3 spans 13 residues. V gave up 2 bases and J gave up 6 bases, with 10 bases separating them. Produced via immunoSEQ multiplex PCR; TCRdb's table is partial and in-frame only. The sample has about 79,000 clones; around 92% are singletons. The genes are TRBV28 and TRBJ1-1; no clear D. This TCR was sampled from a human donor in good health. Some clones in this sample may be carry-over from other donors' samples. Input material: T cells isolated from PBMCs. The CDR3 protein is CASSLMLSAEAFF. As DNA, the CDR3 is TGTGCCAGCAGTTTAATGTTATCGGCTGAAGCTTTCTTT.